These 5 T cell receptor beta chains came from one sample sequenced in a study of CD8 T cells in ankylosing spondylitis. Study results and caveats: One TCR beta motif, made up of roughly 8 highly homologous variants, appeared characteristic of ankylosing spondylitis blood.

TCRdb reanalysed the 5' RACE reads using MiXCR and keeps one entry per CDR3 protein. The repertoire holds 700,000 to 1,000,000 distinct CDR3 sequences, with about 12% as singletons. These receptors lack a known antigen. The source material was blood, either unsorted or a sorted T cell fraction (not recorded which). The receptors derive from a male donor with ankylosing spondylitis.

The gene calls are TRBV4-2 and TRBJ2-2; D remains unclear. This CDR3 has 14 residues. V shed 1 base and J shed 7 bases, with 10 bases lying between them. CDR1 is LGHNA, CDR2 YNFKEQ, per germline. The CDR3 nucleotides are TGTGCCAGCAGCCAAGGACCAAGAGGCGGGGAGCTGTTTTTT. Its protein product is CASSQGPRGGELFF.

The rearrangement uses TRBV20-1 and TRBJ2-4, with 8 bases matching TRBD1. The V gene end was trimmed by 8 bases and the J gene end by 0 bases; junction bases not matched to a gene: 3. CDR1 is DFQATT, CDR2 SNEGSKA, per germline (reference sequence). The CDR3 runs to 13 residues. DNA for the CDR3: TGCAGTAGCAGGGGGCAAGCCAAAAACATTCAGTACTTC. It codes for CSSRGQAKNIQYF.

There are many counts of this clonotype. This chain joins TRBV5-1 and TRBJ2-3; D remains unclear. CDR1 and CDR2 from the germline V gene are SGHRS and YFSETQ. There are 12 residues in the CDR3. V lost 1 base and J 4 bases, leaving 4 bases between the germline ends. CDR3 region: CASSLTADTQYF. The CDR3 nucleotides are TGCGCCAGCAGCTTGACAGCAGATACGCAGTATTTT.

This clonotype was found many times. The genes are TRBV20-1 and TRBJ1-1; D unresolved. Germline V gene data show CDR1 as DFQATT and CDR2 as SNEGSKA (reference sequence). The length of the CDR3 is 11 residues. V lost 3 bases to trimming and J lost 12 bases, with 14 bases between them. CDR3 in amino acids: CSASYRGRTFF. The DNA of the CDR3 is TGCAGTGCTAGTTACCGGGGTCGGACTTTCTTT.

This clonotype was observed at least ten times. The chain recombines TRBV5-1 with TRBJ1-1; unclear D gene. The CDR3 is made up of 16 amino acids. Germline V gene lookup returns CDR1 SGHRS and CDR2 YFSETQ. The V and J ends lost 0 bases and 0 bases respectively, with 12 bases between them. The CDR3 is CASSLDGREVNTEAFF. The CDR3 DNA sequence: TGCGCCAGCAGCTTGGATGGGAGGGAGGTGAACACTGAAGCTTTCTTT. The complete variable domain, with remaining parts taken from reference TRBV5-1 and TRBJ1-1, reads KAGVTQTPRYLIKTRGQQVTLSCSPISGHRSVSWYQQTPGQGLQFLFEYFSETQRNKGNFPGRFSGRQFSNSRSEMNVSTLELGDSALYLCASSLDGREVNTEAFFGQGTRLTVV.